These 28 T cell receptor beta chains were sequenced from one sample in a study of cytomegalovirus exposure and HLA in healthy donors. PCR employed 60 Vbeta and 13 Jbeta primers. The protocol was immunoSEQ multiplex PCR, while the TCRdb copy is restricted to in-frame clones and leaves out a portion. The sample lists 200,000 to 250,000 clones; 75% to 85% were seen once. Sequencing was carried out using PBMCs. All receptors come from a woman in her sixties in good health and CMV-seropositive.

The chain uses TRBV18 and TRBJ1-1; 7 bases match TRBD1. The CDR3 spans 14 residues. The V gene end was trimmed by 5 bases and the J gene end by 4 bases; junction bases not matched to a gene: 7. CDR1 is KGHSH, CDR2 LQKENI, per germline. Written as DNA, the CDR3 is TGTGCCAGCTCATCTTCGACAGGGACCACTGAAGCTTTCTTT. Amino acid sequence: CASSSSTGTTEAFF.

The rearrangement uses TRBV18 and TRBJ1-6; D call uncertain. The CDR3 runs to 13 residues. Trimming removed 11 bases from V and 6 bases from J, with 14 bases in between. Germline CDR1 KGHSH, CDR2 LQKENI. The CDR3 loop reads CAGADGGNSPLHF. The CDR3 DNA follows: TGTGCCGGAGCAGACGGAGGTAATTCACCCCTCCACTTT.

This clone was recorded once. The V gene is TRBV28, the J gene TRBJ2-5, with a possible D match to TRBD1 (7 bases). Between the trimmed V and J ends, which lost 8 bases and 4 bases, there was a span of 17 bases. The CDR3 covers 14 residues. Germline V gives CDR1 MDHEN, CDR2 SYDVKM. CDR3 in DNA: TGTGCCAGCGGGGGTGGGACAGCGGGAGAGACCCAGTACTTC. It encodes CASGGGTAGETQYF.

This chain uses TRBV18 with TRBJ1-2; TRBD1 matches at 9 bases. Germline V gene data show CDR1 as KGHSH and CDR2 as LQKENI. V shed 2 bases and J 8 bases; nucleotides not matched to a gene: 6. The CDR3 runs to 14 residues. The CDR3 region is CASSPVGQGLGYTF. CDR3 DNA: TGTGCCAGCTCACCAGTCGGACAGGGGTTAGGCTACACCTTC.

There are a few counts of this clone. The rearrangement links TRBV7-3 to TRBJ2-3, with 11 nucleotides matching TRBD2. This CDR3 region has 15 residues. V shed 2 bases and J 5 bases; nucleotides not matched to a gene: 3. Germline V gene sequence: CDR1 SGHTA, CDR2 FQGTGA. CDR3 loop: CASSLASGGIDTQYF. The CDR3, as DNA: TGTGCCAGCAGCTTAGCTAGCGGGGGGATAGATACGCAGTATTTT.

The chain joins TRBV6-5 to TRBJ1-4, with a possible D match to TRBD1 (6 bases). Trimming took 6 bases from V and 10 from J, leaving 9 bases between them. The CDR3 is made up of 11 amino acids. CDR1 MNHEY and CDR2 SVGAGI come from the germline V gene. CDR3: CASRTQGKLFF. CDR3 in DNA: TGTGCCAGCAGGACACAGGGAAAACTGTTTTTT.

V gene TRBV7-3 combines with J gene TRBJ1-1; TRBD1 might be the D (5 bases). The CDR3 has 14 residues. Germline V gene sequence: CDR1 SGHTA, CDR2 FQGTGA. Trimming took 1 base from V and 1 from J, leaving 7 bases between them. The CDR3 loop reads CASSLSRENTEAFF. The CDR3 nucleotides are TGTGCCAGCAGCTTAAGCAGGGAGAACACTGAAGCTTTCTTT.

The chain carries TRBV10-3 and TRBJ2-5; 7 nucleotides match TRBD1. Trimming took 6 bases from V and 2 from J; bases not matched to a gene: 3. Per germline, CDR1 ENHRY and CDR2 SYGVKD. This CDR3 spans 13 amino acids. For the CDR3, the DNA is TGTGCCATCAGGAGACAGGGACAAGAGACCCAGTACTTC. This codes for CAIRRQGQETQYF.

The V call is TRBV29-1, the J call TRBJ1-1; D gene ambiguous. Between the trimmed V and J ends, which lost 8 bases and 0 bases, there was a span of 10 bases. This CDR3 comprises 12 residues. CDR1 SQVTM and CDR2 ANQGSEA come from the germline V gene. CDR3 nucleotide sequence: TGCAGCCTCTGGAGGGTGAACACTGAAGCTTTCTTT. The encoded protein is CSLWRVNTEAFF.

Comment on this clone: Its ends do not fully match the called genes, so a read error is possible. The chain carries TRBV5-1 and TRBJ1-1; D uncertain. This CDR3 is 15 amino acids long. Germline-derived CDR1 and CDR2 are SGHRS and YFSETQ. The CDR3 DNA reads TGTGCCAGCAGCTTGAAAGCGTCGGGGAACACTGAAGCTTTCTTT. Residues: CASSLKASGNTEAFF.

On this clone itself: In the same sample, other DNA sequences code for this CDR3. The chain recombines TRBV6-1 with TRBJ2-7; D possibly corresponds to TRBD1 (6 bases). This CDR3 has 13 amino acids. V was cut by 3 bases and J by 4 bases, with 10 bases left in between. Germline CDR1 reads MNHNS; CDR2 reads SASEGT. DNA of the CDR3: TGTGCCAGCAGTGACAGGGGCTCTTACGAGCAGTACTTC. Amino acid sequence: CASSDRGSYEQYF.

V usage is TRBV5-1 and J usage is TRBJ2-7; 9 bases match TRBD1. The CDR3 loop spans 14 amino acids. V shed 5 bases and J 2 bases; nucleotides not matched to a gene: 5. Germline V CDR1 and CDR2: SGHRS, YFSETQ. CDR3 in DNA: TGCGCCAGCAGATTTGGGACAGGGACCTACGAGCAGTACTTC. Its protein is CASRFGTGTYEQYF.

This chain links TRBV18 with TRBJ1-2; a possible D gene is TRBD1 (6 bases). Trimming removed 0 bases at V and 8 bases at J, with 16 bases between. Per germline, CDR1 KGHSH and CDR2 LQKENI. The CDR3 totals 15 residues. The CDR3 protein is CASSPPGAVRDGYTF. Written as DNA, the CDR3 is TGTGCCAGCTCACCACCGGGGGCTGTCCGGGACGGCTACACCTTC.

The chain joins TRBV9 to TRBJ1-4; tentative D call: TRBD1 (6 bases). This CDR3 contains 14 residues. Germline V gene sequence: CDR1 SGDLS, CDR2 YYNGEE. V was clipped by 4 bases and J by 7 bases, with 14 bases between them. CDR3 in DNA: TGTGCCAGCAGCCCTTACGGGGGGCTTGAAAAACTGTTTTTT. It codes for CASSPYGGLEKLFF.

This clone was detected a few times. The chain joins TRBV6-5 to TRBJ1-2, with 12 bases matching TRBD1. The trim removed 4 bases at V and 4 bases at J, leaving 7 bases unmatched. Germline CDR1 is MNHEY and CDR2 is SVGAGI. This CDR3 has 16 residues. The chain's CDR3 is CASSSGPGQGAYGYTF. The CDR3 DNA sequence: TGTGCCAGCAGTTCCGGCCCGGGACAGGGGGCCTATGGCTACACCTTC.

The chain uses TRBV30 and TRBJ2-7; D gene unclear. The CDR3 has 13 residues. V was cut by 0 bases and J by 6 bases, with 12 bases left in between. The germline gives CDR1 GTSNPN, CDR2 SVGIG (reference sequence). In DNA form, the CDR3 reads TGTGCCTGGAGTGTAACGAATGGAGTCGAGCAGTACTTC. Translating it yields CAWSVTNGVEQYF.

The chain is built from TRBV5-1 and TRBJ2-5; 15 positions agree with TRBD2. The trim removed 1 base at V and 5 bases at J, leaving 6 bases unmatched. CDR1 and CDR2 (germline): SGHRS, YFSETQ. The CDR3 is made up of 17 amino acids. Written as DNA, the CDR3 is TGCGCCAGCAGCTTGTTGGGGACTAGCGGGAGGTTGGAGACCCAGTACTTC. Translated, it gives CASSLLGTSGRLETQYF.

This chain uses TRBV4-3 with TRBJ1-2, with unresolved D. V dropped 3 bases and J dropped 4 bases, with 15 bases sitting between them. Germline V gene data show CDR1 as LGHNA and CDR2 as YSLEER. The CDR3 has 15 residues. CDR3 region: CASSQAGGSAYGYTF. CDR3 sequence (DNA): TGCGCCAGCAGCCAGGCGGGAGGGAGCGCCTATGGCTACACCTTC.

The CDR3 protein is CASSVRNEKLFF. The CDR3 nucleotides are TGTGCCAGCAGTGTCAGAAATGAAAAACTGTTTTTT. V usage is TRBV2 and J usage is TRBJ1-4, with no clear D. CDR3 size: 12 residues. CDR1 and CDR2 (germline): SNHLY, FYNNEI. The V end lost 4 bases, the J end lost 5 bases, and 5 bases lay between the germline ends.

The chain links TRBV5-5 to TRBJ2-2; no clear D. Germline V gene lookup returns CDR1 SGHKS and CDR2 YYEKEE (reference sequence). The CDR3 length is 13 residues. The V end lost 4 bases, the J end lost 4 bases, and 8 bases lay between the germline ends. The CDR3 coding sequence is TGTGCCAGCAGCCAGATCCTCACCGGGGAGCTGTTTTTT. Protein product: CASSQILTGELFF.

This chain's CDR3 is CAWTDSHSNQPQHF. The CDR3 coding sequence is TGTGCCTGGACGGACAGCCATAGCAATCAGCCCCAGCATTTT. The chain carries TRBV30 and TRBJ1-5, with D possibly matching TRBD1 (6 bases). Germline-derived CDR1 and CDR2 are GTSNPN and SVGIG (reference sequence). The CDR3 length is 14 residues. The V end was cut by 4 bases, the J end by 0 bases, with 10 bases between. The whole variable domain, filled in from reference TRBV30 and TRBJ1-5, reads SQTIHQWPATLVQPVGSPLSLECTVEGTSNPNLYWYRQAAGRGLQLLFYSVGIGQISSEVPQNLSASRPQDRQFILSSKKLLLSDSGFYLCAWTDSHSNQPQHFGDGTRLSIL.

The CDR3 sequence: CAWEPLGASYNEQFF. Written as DNA, the CDR3 is TGTGCCTGGGAACCTCTAGGGGCCTCCTACAATGAGCAGTTCTTC. The V and J genes are TRBV30 and TRBJ2-1; perhaps TRBD1 as D (5 bases). The germline V gene encodes CDR1 GTSNPN and CDR2 SVGIG (reference sequence). Trimming left V 5 bases short and J 0 bases short, with 14 bases between. The CDR3 sequence is 15 residues long.

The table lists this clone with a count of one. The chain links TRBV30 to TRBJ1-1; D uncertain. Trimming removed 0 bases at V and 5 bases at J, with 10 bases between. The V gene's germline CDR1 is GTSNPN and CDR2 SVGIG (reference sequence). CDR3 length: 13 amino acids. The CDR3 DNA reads TGTGCCTGGAGTGTAACCAGATGGACTGAAGCTTTCTTT. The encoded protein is CAWSVTRWTEAFF.

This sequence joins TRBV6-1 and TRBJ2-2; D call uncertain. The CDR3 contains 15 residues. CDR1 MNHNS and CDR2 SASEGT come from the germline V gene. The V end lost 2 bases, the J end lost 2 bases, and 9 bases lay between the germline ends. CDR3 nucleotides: TGTGCCAGCAGTGAATTTGGCAGAAACACCGGGGAGCTGTTTTTT. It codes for CASSEFGRNTGELFF.

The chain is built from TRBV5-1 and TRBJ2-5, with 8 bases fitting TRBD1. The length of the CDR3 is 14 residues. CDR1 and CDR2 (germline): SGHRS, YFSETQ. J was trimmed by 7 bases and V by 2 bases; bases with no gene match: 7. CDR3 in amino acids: CASSLGQGSRTQYF. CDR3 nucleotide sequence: TGCGCCAGCAGCTTAGGACAGGGTAGTAGGACCCAGTACTTC. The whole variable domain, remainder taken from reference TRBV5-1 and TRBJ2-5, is KAGVTQTPRYLIKTRGQQVTLSCSPISGHRSVSWYQQTPGQGLQFLFEYFSETQRNKGNFPGRFSGRQFSNSRSEMNVSTLELGDSALYLCASSLGQGSRTQYFGPGTRLLVL.

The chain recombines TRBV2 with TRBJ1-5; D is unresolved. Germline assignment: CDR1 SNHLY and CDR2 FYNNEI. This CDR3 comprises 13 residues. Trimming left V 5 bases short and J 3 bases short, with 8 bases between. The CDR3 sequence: CASSFNLNQPQHF. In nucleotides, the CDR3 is TGTGCCAGCAGTTTTAATCTCAATCAGCCCCAGCATTTT.

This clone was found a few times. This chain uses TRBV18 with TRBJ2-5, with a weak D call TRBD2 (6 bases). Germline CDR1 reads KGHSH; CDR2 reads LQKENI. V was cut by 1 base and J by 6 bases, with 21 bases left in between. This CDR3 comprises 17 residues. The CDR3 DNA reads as TGTGCCAGCTCACCACGTGATGGAAGGGGAGGAGGAAAGACCCAGTACTTC. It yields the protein CASSPRDGRGGGKTQYF.

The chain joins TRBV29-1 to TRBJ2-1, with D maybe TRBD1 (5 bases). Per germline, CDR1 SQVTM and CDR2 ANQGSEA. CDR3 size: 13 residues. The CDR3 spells CTTGHSYNDGQFF. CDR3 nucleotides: TGCACCACTGGACACAGTTACAATGATGGGCAGTTCTTC.